A selection of T cell receptor beta chains follows, all from one sample in a study of cytomegalovirus exposure and HLA in healthy donors. Clones were read by immunoSEQ multiplex PCR, and TCRdb kept only the in-frame ones, dropping some. The table lists about 150,000 clones, approximately 80% of them singletons. The specimen was PBMCs. The receptors were sampled from a woman aged 35 to 49 in good health and CMV-seronegative. The CDR3 runs from the conserved cysteine through the conserved F or W. D genes are given only for firm matches. Clone size is shown for a subset of rows, as once, few, many or a class of expanded clone.

NA,TRBV23-1,TRBJ2-7,11,NA,CASNRIDEQYF,TGCGCCAGCAATCGTATCGACGAGCAGTACTTC
TRBD1,TRBV2,TRBJ1-5,16,NA,CASAEGTGASNQPQHF,TGTGCCAGCGCGGAGGGGACAGGGGCGTCCAATCAGCCCCAGCATTTT
NA,TRBV11-3,TRBJ2-6,17,few,CASSFDSTRSGANVLTF,TGTGCCAGCAGCTTCGACAGTACCCGCTCTGGGGCCAACGTCCTGACTTTC
NA,TRBV10-1,TRBJ2-5,13,NA,CATSLRAGGTQYF,TGCGCCACCTCGCTGAGAGCGGGTGGGACCCAGTACTTC
TRBD1,TRBV28,TRBJ2-7,16,NA,CASSLATGASSYEQYF,TGTGCCAGCAGCCTCGCTACAGGGGCTAGCTCCTACGAGCAGTACTTC
NA,TRBV7-6,TRBJ2-2,15,once,CASSLGLGEAGELFF,TGTGCCAGCAGCTTAGGGCTAGGAGAGGCCGGGGAGCTGTTTTTT
NA,TRBV28,TRBJ2-2,15,once,CASGASGANTGELFF,TGTGCCAGCGGTGCTTCGGGTGCGAACACCGGGGAGCTGTTTTTT
NA,TRBV21-1,TRBJ2-5,16,NA,CASSKARTGATETQYF,TGTGCCAGCAGCAAAGCGCGGACAGGGGCGACAGAGACCCAGTACTTC
TRBD2,TRBV7-9,TRBJ2-2,15,NA,CASTNGLAGTGELFF,TGTGCCAGCACCAATGGACTAGCGGGGACCGGGGAGCTGTTTTTT
NA,TRBV2,TRBJ2-5,13,NA,CASTRDSLSDQYF,TGTGCCAGCACCAGAGACAGCCTTTCGGACCAGTACTTC
NA,TRBV5-6,TRBJ1-2,13,NA,CASRQDRNYGYTF,TGTGCCAGCAGACAAGACAGGAACTATGGCTACACCTTC
NA,TRBV13,TRBJ2-3,15,NA,CASSPMQGFTDTQYF,TGTGCCAGCAGCCCGATGCAGGGTTTCACAGATACGCAGTATTTT
TRBD2,TRBV7-9,TRBJ2-1,16,NA,CASGSGGGLTYNEQFF,TGTGCCAGCGGAAGTGGCGGGGGGCTGACCTACAATGAGCAGTTCTTC